This T cell receptor beta chain was captured in a study of cytomegalovirus exposure and HLA in healthy donors. This CDR3 has 18 residues. The germline CDR1 and CDR2 sequences are SSHAT and FNYEAQ (reference sequence). General observations from the study: Listed as cytomegalovirus-associated were about 160 TCR beta chains. Solely CMV serostatus was available to characterize immune exposure.

This clone was seen only once. Antigen unknown. A read error may account for a junction end that differs from germline. 60 Vbeta and 13 Jbeta primers were used in PCR. The data were produced by immunoSEQ multiplex PCR, yet TCRdb's version contains in-frame clones alone and is incomplete. The sample lists 160,000 or so clones, around 74% occurring once. The chain joins TRBV7-7 to TRBJ1-1, with D possibly being TRBD1 (6 bases). What was sequenced was PBMCs. This clonotype was sampled from a female donor in good health and CMV-seronegative. This CDR3 reads CASSRDGVQGVENTEAFF. CDR3 DNA: TGTGCTAGCAGCCGGGACGGAGTACAGGGCGTTGAGAACACTGAAGCTTTCTTT.